This record concerns one TCR beta chain sequence. The antigen remains unidentified. V dropped 1 base and J dropped 1 base, with 11 bases sitting between them. The CDR3 extends over 15 amino acids. CDR1 and CDR2 from the germline V gene are LNHDA and SQIVND (reference sequence). This entry is derived from a study of shared clonotypes between healthy human individuals. Study details: Each donor's CD8 memory used one plate, CD8 naive two, each CD4 subset three.

Every subset's genomic DNA went evenly onto several immunoSEQ plates. This table comes from immunoSEQ multiplex PCR, and its TCRdb copy is limited to in-frame clones, with some not included. The data show some 1 million clones, 65% to 80% seen once. Points from the study as a whole: Naive subsets, compared against memory subsets, generally had larger estimated richness values.

This sequence was found in a man aged 18 to 30 in good health. The sequencing sample was made of memory CD4+ T cells sorted from blood. Subset noted: CD45RA-negative fraction. The chain is built from TRBV19 and TRBJ2-7; no reliable D call. CDR3 residues: CASSIATVGSYEQYF. The DNA for the CDR3 is TGTGCCAGTAGTATAGCTACAGTTGGGTCCTACGAGCAGTACTTC.